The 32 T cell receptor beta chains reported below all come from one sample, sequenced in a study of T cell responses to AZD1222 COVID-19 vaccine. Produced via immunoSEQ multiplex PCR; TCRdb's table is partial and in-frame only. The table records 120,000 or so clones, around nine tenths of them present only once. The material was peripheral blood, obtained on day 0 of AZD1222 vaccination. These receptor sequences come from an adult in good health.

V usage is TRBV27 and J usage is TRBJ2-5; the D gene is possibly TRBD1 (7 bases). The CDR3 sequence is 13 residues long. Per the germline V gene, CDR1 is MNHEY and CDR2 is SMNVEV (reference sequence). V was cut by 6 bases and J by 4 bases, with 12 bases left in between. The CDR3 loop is CASRQGGLETQYF. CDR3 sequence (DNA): TGTGCCAGCAGGCAGGGGGGTTTAGAGACCCAGTACTTC.

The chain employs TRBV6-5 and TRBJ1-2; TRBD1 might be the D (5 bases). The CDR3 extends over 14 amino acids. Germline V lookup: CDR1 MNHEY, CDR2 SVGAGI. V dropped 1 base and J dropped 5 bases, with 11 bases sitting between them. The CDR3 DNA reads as TGTGCCAGCAGTTACTTGGGGGAAGGGTATGGCTACACCTTC. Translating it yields CASSYLGEGYGYTF.

CDR3 loop: CASSYTRLQGSAEAFF. For the CDR3, the DNA is TGTGCCAGCAGTTACACCCGTTTACAGGGGTCCGCTGAAGCTTTCTTT. The rearrangement joins TRBV6-6 to TRBJ1-1; 7 bases map to TRBD1. The ends lost 2 bases at V and 6 bases at J; junction bases unmatched: 12. This CDR3 region has 16 residues. Germline CDR1 and CDR2: MNHNY and SVGAGI (reference sequence).

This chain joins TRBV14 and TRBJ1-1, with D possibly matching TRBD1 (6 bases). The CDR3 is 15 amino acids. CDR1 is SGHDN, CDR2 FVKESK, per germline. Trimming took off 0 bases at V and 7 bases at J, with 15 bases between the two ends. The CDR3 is CASSQEGGRALEAFF. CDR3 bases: TGTGCCAGCAGCCAAGAGGGGGGGCGGGCCCTTGAAGCTTTCTTT. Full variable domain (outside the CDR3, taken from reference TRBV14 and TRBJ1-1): EAGVTQFPSHSVIEKGQTVTLRCDPISGHDNLYWYRRVMGKEIKFLLHFVKESKQDESGMPNNRFLAERTGGTYSTLKVQPAELEDSGVYFCASSQEGGRALEAFFGQGTRLTVV.

The CDR3 reads CASSQDQGRGYTF. The CDR3 nucleotides read TGTGCCAGCAGCCAAGATCAGGGCCGGGGCTACACCTTC. The rearrangement uses TRBV14 and TRBJ1-2; D is perhaps TRBD1 (5 bases). In germline, CDR1 is SGHDN, CDR2 FVKESK. V lost 0 bases and J 8 bases, leaving 10 bases between the germline ends. The CDR3 contains 13 residues.

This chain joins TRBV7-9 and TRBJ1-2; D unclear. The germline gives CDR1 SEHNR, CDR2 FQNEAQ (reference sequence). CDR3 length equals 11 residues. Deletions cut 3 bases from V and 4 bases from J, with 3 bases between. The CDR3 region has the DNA TGTGCCAGCAGCTTGACCTATGGCTACACCTTC. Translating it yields CASSLTYGYTF. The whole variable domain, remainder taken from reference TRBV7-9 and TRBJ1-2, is DTGVSQNPRHKITKRGQNVTFRCDPISEHNRLYWYRQTLGQGPEFLTYFQNEAQLEKSRLLSDRFSAERPKGSFSTLEIQRTEQGDSAMYLCASSLTYGYTFGSGTRLTVV.

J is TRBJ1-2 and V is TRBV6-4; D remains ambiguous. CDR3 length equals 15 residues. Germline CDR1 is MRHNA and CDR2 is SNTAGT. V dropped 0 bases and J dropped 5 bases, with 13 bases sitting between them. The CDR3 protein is CASSDSILSPYGYTF. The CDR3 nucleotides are TGTGCCAGCAGTGACTCGATCTTATCACCTTATGGCTACACCTTC.

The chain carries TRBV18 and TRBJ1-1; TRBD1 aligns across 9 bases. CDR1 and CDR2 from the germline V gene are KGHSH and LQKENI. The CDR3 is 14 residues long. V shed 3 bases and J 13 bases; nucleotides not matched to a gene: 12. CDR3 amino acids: CASSPGQGTQRGFF. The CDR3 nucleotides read TGTGCCAGCTCACCGGGACAGGGAACCCAGAGGGGTTTCTTT.

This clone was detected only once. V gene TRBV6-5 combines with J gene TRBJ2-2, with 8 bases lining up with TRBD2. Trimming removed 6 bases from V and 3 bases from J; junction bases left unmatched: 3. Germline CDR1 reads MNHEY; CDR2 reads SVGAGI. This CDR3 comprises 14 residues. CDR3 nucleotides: TGTGCCAGCAGGACTAGCGTTGACACCGGGGAGCTGTTTTTT. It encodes CASRTSVDTGELFF.

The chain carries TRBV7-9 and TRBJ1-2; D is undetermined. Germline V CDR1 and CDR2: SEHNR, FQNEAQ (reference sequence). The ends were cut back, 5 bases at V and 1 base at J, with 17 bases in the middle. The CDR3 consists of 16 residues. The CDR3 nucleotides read TGTGCCAGCAGCCGTGCGGGGAGTCGGGGTAACTATGGCTACACCTTC. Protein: CASSRAGSRGNYGYTF.

The CDR3 DNA is TGCAGTGCTAGTCGCGATTATGGCTACACCTTC. As protein: CSASRDYGYTF. V and J are TRBV20-1 and TRBJ1-2; no definite D call. V was pared by 3 bases and J by 5 bases, with 7 bases between. Per the germline V gene, CDR1 is DFQATT and CDR2 is SNEGSKA (reference sequence). There are 11 residues in the CDR3.

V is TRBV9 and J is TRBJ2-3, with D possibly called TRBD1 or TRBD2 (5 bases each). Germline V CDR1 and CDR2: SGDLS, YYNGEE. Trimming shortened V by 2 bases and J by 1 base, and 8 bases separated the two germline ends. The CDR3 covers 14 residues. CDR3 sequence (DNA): TGTGCCAGCAGCGTGGGGGTGGGCACAGATACGCAGTATTTT. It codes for CASSVGVGTDTQYF.

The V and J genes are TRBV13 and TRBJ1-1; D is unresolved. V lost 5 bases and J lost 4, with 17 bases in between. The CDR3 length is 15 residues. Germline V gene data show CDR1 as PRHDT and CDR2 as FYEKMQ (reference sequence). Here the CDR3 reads CASSPWTARITEAFF. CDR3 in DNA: TGTGCCAGCAGCCCCTGGACCGCACGGATCACTGAAGCTTTCTTT.

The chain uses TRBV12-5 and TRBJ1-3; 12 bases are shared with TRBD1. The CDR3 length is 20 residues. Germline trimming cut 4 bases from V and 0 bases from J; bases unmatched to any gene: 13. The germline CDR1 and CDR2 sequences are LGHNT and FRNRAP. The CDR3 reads CASGSTGTGGPFDSGNTIYF. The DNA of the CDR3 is TGTGCTAGTGGTTCAACCGGGACAGGGGGCCCGTTTGACTCTGGAAACACCATATATTTT.

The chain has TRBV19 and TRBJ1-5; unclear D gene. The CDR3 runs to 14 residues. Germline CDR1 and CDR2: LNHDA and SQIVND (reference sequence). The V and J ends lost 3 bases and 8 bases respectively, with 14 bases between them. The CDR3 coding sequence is TGTGCCAGTAGTATGTTGATAGGATTGGAGCCCCAGCATTTT. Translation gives CASSMLIGLEPQHF.

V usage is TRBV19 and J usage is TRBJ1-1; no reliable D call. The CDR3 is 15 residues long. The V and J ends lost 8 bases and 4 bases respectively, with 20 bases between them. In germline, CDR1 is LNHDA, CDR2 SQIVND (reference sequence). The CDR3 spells CASVFGPGGSTEAFF. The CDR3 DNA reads TGTGCCAGTGTCTTCGGTCCCGGCGGCAGCACTGAAGCTTTCTTT.

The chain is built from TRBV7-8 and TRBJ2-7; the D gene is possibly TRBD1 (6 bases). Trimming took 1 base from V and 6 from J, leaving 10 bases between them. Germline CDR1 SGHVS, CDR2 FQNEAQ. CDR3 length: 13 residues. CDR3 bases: TGTGCCAGCAGCTTAGTGGTGGGGGCCGAGCAGTACTTC. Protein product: CASSLVVGAEQYF.

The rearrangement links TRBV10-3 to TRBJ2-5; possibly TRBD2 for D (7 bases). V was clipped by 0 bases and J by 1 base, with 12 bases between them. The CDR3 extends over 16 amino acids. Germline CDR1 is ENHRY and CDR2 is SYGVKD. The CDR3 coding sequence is TGTGCCATCAGTGAGTCGGGGGGGCCGGGCCAAGAGACCCAGTACTTC. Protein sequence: CAISESGGPGQETQYF.

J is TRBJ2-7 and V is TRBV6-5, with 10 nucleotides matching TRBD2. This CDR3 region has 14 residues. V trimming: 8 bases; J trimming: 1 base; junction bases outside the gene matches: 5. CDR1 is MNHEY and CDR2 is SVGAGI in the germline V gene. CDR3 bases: TGTGCCAGCTGTAGTAGCGGGGGGTCCTACGAGCAGTACTTC. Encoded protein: CASCSSGGSYEQYF.

The CDR3 DNA follows: TGCGCCAGCAGCCCCGTCCGGGGGAGTGACTATGGCTACACCTTC. It yields the protein CASSPVRGSDYGYTF. V and J are TRBV4-3 and TRBJ1-2; possibly TRBD1 for D (5 bases). Germline lookup yields CDR1 LGHNA and CDR2 YSLEER. Deletions cut 4 bases from V and 3 bases from J, with 15 bases between. The length of the CDR3 is 15 residues.

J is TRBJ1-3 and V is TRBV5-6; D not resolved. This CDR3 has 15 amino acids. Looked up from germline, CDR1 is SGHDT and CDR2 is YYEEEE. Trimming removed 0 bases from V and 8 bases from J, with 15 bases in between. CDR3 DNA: TGTGCCAGCAGCTTGGAGGACGGAGGATCGGACACCATATATTTT. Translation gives CASSLEDGGSDTIYF.

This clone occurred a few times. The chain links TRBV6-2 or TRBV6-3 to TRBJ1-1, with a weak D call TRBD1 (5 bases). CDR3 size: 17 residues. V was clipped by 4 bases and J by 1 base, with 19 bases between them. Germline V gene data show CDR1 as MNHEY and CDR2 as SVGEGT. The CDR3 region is CASSSIGTGTANTEAFF. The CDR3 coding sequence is TGTGCCAGCAGTTCAATTGGGACGGGTACTGCGAACACTGAAGCTTTCTTT.

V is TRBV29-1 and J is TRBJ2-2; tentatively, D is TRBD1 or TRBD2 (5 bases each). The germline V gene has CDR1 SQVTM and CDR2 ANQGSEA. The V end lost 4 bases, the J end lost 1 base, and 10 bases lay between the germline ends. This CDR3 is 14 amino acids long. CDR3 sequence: CSVVGPGNTGELFF. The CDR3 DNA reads TGCAGCGTTGTGGGACCTGGGAACACCGGGGAGCTGTTTTTT.

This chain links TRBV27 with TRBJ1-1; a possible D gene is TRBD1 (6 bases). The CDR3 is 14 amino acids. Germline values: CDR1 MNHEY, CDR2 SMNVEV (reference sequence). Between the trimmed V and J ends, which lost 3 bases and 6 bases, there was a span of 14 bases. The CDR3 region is CASSLTQGGAEAFF. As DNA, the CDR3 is TGTGCCAGCAGTTTGACCCAAGGGGGGGCTGAAGCTTTCTTT.

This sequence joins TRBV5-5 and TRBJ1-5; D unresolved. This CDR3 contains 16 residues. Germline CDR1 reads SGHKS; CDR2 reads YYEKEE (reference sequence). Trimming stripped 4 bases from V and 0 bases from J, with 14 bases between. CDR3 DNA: TGTGCCAGCAGCCAAGTGGGAGGCCTTAGCAATCAGCCCCAGCATTTT. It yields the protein CASSQVGGLSNQPQHF.

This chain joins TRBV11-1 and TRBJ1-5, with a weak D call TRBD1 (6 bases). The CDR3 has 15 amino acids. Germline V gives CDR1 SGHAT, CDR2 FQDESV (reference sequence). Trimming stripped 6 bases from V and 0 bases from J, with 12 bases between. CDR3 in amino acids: CASRGGAYSNQPQHF. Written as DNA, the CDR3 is TGTGCCAGCAGAGGGGGAGCGTATAGCAATCAGCCCCAGCATTTT.

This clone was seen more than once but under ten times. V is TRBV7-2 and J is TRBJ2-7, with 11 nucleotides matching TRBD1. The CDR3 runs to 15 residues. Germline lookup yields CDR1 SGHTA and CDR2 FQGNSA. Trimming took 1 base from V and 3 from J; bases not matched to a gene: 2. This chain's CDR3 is CASSLVGTGGYEQYF. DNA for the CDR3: TGTGCCAGCAGCTTAGTAGGGACAGGGGGCTACGAGCAGTACTTC. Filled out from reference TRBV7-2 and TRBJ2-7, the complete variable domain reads GAGVSQSPSNKVTEKGKDVELRCDPISGHTALYWYRQSLGQGLEFLIYFQGNSAPDKSGLPSDRFSAERTGGSVSTLTIQRTQQEDSAVYLCASSLVGTGGYEQYFGPGTRLTVT.

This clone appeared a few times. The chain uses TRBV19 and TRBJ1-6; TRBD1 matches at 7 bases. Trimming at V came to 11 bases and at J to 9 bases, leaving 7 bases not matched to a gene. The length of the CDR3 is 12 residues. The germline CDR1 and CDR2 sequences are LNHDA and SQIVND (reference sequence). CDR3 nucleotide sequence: TGTGCCTCAAGGGAGGGGGCTTCACCCCTCCACTTT. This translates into CASREGASPLHF.

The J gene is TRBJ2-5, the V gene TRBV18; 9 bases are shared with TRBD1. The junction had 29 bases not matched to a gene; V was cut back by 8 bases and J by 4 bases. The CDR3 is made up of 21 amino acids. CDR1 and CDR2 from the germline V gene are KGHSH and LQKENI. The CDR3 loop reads CASLETSAHLLSDRGGETQYF. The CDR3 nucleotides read TGTGCCAGCCTGGAAACCTCAGCTCACCTTCTCTCGGACAGGGGAGGAGAGACCCAGTACTTC.

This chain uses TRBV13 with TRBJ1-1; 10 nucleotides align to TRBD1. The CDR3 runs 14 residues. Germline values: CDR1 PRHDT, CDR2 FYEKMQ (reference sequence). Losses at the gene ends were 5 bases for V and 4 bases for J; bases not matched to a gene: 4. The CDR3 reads CASSGGQGGTEAFF. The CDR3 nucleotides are TGTGCCAGCAGCGGCGGACAGGGGGGCACTGAAGCTTTCTTT.

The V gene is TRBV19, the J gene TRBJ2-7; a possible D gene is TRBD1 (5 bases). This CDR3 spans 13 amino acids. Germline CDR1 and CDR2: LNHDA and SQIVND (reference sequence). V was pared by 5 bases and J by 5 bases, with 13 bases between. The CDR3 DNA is TGTGCCAGTAGTGTCTTCGCAGGGAACGAGCAGTACTTC. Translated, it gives CASSVFAGNEQYF.

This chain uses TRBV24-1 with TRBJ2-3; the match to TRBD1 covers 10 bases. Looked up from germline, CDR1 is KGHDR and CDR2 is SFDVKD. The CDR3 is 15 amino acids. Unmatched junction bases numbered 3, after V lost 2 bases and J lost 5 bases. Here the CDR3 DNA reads TGTGCCACCAGTGATTGGGGACAGGGGAAAGATACGCAGTATTTT. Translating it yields CATSDWGQGKDTQYF.